The clone carrying this T cell receptor (beta chain) showed up many times. What it binds is unknown. TCRdb passed the 5' RACE reads through MiXCR, listing each CDR3 protein once. The sample shows some 240,000 distinct CDR3 sequences, roughly 5.6% of them seen only once. These data originate in a study of T cells after yellow fever vaccination. Overall study results and limits: On re-exposure, the response was weaker but peaked faster, at day 5 versus 15.

The sequence was obtained from a man aged 18 to 29 who received the YFV17D yellow fever vaccine. The specimen comprised CD4+ T cells sorted from PBMCs, sampled on the day of the yellow fever booster vaccination.

The CDR3 DNA follows: TGCGCCAGCAGCCTGGGAGGACTCAACACAGATACGCAGTATTTT. As protein: CASSLGGLNTDTQYF. This chain connects TRBV5-1 to TRBJ2-3, with TRBD2 as a possible D gene (6 bases). The ends were cut back, 4 bases at V and 2 bases at J, with 14 bases in the middle. Germline CDR1 SGHRS, CDR2 YFSETQ. The length of the CDR3 is 15 residues.